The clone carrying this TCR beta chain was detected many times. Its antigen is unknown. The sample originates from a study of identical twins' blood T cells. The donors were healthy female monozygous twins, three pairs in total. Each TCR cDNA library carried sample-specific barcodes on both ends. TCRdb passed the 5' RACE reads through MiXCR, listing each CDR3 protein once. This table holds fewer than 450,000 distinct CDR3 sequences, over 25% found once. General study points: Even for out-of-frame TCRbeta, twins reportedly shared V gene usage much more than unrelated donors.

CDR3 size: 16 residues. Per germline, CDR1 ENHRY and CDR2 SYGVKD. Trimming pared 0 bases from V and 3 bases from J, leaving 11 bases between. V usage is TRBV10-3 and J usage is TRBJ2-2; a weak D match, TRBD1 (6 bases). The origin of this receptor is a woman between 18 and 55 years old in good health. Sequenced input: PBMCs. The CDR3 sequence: CAISESGTLDTGELFF. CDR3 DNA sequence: TGTGCCATCAGTGAGTCCGGGACACTCGACACCGGGGAGCTGTTTTTT.